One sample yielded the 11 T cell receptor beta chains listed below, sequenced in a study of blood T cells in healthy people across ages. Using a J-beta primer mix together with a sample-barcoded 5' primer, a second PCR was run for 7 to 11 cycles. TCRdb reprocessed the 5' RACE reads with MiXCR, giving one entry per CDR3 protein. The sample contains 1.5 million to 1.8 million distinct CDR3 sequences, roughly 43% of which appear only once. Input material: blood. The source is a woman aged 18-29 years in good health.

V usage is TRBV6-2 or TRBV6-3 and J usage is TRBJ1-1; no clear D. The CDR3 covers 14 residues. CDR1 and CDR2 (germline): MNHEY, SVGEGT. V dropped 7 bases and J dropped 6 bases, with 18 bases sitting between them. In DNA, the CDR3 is TGTGCCAGCACGAAGACCGGCGTTGGGGCTGAAGCTTTCTTT. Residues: CASTKTGVGAEAFF.

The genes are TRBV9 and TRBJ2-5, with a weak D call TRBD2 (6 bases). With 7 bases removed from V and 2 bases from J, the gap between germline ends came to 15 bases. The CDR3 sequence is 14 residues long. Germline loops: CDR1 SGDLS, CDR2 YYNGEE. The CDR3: CASGPAGLQETQYF. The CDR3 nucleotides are TGTGCCAGCGGCCCCGCGGGGTTACAAGAGACCCAGTACTTC. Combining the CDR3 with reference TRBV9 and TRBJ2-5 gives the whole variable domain DSGVTQTPKHLITATGQRVTLRCSPRSGDLSVYWYQQSLDQGLQFLIQYYNGEERAKGNILERFSAQQFPDLHSELNLSSLELGDSALYFCASGPAGLQETQYFGPGTRLLVL.

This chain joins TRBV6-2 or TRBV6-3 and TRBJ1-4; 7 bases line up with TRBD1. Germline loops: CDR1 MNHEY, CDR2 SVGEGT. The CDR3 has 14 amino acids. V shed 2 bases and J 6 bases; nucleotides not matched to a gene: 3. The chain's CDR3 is CASSYRGGDEKLFF. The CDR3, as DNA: TGTGCCAGCAGTTACAGAGGGGGCGATGAAAAACTGTTTTTT.

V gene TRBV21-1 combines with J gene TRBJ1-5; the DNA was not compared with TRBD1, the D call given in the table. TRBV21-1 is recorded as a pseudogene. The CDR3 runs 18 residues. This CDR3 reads CASSAAESQGAWGQPQHF. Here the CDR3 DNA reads TGTGCCAGCAGCGCCGCTGAGTCACAGGGGGCGTGGGGTCAGCCCCAGCATTTT.

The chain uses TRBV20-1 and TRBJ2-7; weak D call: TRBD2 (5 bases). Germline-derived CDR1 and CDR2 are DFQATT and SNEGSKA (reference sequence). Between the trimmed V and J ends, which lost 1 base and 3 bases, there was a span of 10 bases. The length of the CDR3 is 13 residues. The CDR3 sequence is CSARARDYYEQYF. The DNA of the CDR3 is TGCAGTGCTAGAGCCCGGGATTACTACGAGCAGTACTTC.

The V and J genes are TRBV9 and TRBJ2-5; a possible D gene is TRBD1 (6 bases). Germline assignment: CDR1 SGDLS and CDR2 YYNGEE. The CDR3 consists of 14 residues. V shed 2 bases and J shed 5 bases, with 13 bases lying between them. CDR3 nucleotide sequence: TGTGCCAGCAGCGTTACAGGGCGTGGGGAGACCCAGTACTTC. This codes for CASSVTGRGETQYF.

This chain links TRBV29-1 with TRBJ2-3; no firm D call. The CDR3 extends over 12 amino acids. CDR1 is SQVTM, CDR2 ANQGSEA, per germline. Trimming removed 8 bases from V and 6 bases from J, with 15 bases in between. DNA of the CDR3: TGCAGCCCGGCCCAGGTTTCGGATACGCAGTATTTT. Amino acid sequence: CSPAQVSDTQYF.

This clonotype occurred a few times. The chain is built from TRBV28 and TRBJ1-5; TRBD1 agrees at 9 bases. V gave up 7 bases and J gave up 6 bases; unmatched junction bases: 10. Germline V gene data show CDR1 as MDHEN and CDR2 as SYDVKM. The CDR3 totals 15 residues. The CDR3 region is CASNPGTGKVQPQHF. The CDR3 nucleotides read TGTGCCAGCAATCCCGGGACAGGGAAAGTTCAGCCCCAGCATTTT.

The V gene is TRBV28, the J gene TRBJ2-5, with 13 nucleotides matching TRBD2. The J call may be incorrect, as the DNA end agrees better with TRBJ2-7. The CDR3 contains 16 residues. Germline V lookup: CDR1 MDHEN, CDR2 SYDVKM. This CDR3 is CASSLPGLAGLYEQYF. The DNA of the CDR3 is TGTGCCAGCAGCTTACCGGGACTAGCGGGGCTCTACGAGCAGTACTTC.

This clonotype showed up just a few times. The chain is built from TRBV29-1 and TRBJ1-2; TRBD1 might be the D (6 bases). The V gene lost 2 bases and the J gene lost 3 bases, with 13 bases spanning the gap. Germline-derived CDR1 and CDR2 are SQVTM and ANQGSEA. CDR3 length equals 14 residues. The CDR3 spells CSVESGTPYYGYTF. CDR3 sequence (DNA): TGCAGCGTTGAATCCGGGACACCATACTATGGCTACACCTTC.

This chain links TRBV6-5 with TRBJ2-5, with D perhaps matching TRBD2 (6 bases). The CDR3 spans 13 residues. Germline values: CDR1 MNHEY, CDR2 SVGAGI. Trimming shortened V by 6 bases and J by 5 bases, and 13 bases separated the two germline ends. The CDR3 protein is CASREGSSETQYF. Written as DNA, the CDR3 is TGTGCCAGCAGGGAGGGGAGTTCGGAGACCCAGTACTTC.